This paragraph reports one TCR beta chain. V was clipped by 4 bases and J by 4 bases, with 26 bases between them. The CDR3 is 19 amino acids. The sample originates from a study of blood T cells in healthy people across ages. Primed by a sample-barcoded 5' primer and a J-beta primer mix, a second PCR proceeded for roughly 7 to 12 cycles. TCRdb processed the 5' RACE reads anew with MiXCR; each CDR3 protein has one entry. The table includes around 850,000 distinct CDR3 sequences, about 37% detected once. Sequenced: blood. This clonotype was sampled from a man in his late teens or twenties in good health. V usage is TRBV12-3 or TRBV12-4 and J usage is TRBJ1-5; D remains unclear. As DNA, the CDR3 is TGTGCCAGCAGTTCCTCTGGGCCGGGGTACGCCCTAAGGAATCAGCCCCAGCATTTT. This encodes CASSSSGPGYALRNQPQHF.